The 21 T cell receptor beta chains presented below share a single source sample, sequenced in a study of response to subunit inactivated influenza vaccine listed by TCRdb under 2018. The library came from RT-PCR. Sequencing instrument: Illumina HiSeq 2500. In-frame beta chains were kept once TCRdb had trimmed the public reads at Q25 with fastp and called clones with MiXCR. Each entry merges the rows of one CDR3 protein and shows their most common DNA and genes. The sample table holds fewer than 750,000 distinct CDR3 sequences, of which 14% were seen once. Together, the top ten hold 11% of the sample. The material was PBMCs from blood, obtained 12 days after vaccination. The receptors originated from a man aged 50-59 years who received an inactivated influenza vaccine. Donor details come from another sample of the same person, matched by shared clones.

The table lists this clonotype with a few counts. V and J are TRBV4-1 and TRBJ2-2, with a possible D match to TRBD2 (6 bases). The length of the CDR3 is 15 residues. CDR1 and CDR2 from the germline V gene are MGHRA and YSYEKL. V gave up 2 bases and J gave up 6 bases, with 13 bases separating them. The DNA of the CDR3 is TGCGCCAGCAGCCAAACCGCGACTAGTGCCGGGGAGCTGTTTTTT. Translating gives CASSQTATSAGELFF.

The chain carries TRBV19 and TRBJ1-1; D perhaps matches TRBD1 (5 bases). V lost 10 bases and J 6 bases, leaving 9 bases between the germline ends. The CDR3 extends over 10 amino acids. CDR1 and CDR2 from the germline V gene are LNHDA and SQIVND (reference sequence). This CDR3 is CATGVAEAFF. CDR3 sequence (DNA): TGTGCCACGGGGGTGGCTGAAGCTTTCTTT. Complete variable domain (other parts from reference TRBV19 and TRBJ1-1): DGGITQSPKYLFRKEGQNVTLSCEQNLNHDAMYWYRQDPGQGLRLIYYSQIVNDFQKGDIAEGYSVSREKKESFPLTVTSAQKNPTAFYLCATGVAEAFFGQGTRLTVV.

The sample holds many counts of this clonotype. The chain uses TRBV9 and TRBJ2-7; 13 bases agree with TRBD2. With V trimmed by 0 bases and J by 0 bases, 0 bases remained unmatched. The germline V gene encodes CDR1 SGDLS and CDR2 YYNGEE. The CDR3 runs 16 residues. CDR3 region: CASSVGLAGGSYEQYF. The DNA of the CDR3 is TGTGCCAGCAGCGTAGGACTAGCGGGGGGCTCCTACGAGCAGTACTTC.

By share, this clonotype counts as medium-sized (0.01 to 0.1%). The chain links TRBV6-5 to TRBJ2-7, with a possible D match to TRBD2 (5 bases). The V end lost 7 bases, the J end lost 0 bases, and 13 bases lay between the germline ends. CDR1 is MNHEY and CDR2 is SVGAGI in the germline V gene. This CDR3 comprises 14 residues. As DNA, the CDR3 is TGTGCCAGCACCTACCATCGGGACTCCTACGAGCAGTACTTC. It yields the protein CASTYHRDSYEQYF.

This clonotype was found many times. This chain joins TRBV3-1 and TRBJ2-2; D is undetermined. The CDR3 spans 13 residues. Trimming left V 1 base short and J 6 bases short, with 6 bases between. Germline lookup yields CDR1 LGHDT and CDR2 YNNKEL (reference sequence). The CDR3 loop reads CASSQGSPGELFF. The CDR3 nucleotides read TGTGCCAGCAGCCAAGGGTCCCCCGGGGAGCTGTTTTTT.

This clonotype was counted many times. The gene calls are TRBV28 and TRBJ2-3; D ambiguous. The CDR3 spans 11 residues. Trimming left V 7 bases short and J 5 bases short, with 7 bases between. Per the germline V gene, CDR1 is MDHEN and CDR2 is SYDVKM. CDR3 region: CASTDQDTQYF. DNA for the CDR3: TGTGCCAGCACCGATCAAGATACGCAGTATTTT.

Here the CDR3 reads CSARDEGGLFSSYEQYF. CDR3 nucleotides: TGCAGTGCTAGAGATGAAGGGGGACTCTTCAGCTCCTACGAGCAGTACTTC. The rearrangement links TRBV20-1 to TRBJ2-7; D tentatively fits TRBD1 or TRBD2 (6 bases each). V was cut by 0 bases and J by 0 bases, with 18 bases left in between. Germline V gives CDR1 DFQATT, CDR2 SNEGSKA (reference sequence). This CDR3 has 17 residues.

In regard to this clonotype: The junction does not match germline at one end; this may be a read error. The CDR3 DNA is TGTGCCAGCAGCTTTAGCGGGAGGGCCACAGATACGCAGTCTTTT. Translation gives CASSFSGRATDTQSF. The chain uses TRBV7-2 and TRBJ2-3; 11 bases are a match to TRBD2. In germline, CDR1 is SGHTA, CDR2 FQGNSA. The CDR3 is 15 amino acids.

The chain has TRBV7-2 and TRBJ2-7; 8 bases align to TRBD2. This CDR3 comprises 15 residues. Germline V CDR1 and CDR2: SGHTA, FQGNSA. The V and J ends lost 0 bases and 6 bases, in that order; junction bases with no gene match: 7. The DNA for the CDR3 is TGTGCCAGCAGCTTAGCGAGTAGCGGGAACGGCGAGCAGTACTTC. The encoded protein is CASSLASSGNGEQYF.

This clonotype was seen a handful of times. The J gene is TRBJ1-1, the V gene TRBV20-1; D unresolved. Between the trimmed V and J ends, which lost 8 bases and 5 bases, there was a span of 15 bases. This CDR3 contains 12 residues. Germline CDR1 reads DFQATT; CDR2 reads SNEGSKA (reference sequence). The CDR3 DNA reads TGCAGTTCAGATCCGAGGCGAACTGAAGCTTTCTTT. It encodes CSSDPRRTEAFF.

The chain employs TRBV5-1 and TRBJ2-2; D not resolved. Trimming shortened V by 2 bases and J by 6 bases, and 14 bases separated the two germline ends. CDR1 SGHRS and CDR2 YFSETQ come from the germline V gene. The CDR3 is 15 residues long. The CDR3 bases are TGCGCCAGCAGCTTAATAACAGAACGGGCCGGGGAGCTGTTTTTT. Translation: CASSLITERAGELFF.

This clonotype was found a few times. This chain joins TRBV5-1 and TRBJ1-6, with 7 nucleotides matching TRBD1. Germline CDR1 reads SGHRS; CDR2 reads YFSETQ. Losses at the gene ends were 3 bases for V and 9 bases for J; bases not matched to a gene: 6. This CDR3 spans 14 amino acids. The CDR3 reads CASSSGTEVSPLHF. The CDR3 DNA sequence: TGCGCCAGCAGCTCCGGGACAGAGGTTTCACCCCTCCACTTT.

This clonotype was seen a few times. The rearrangement joins TRBV9 to TRBJ2-3; TRBD2 aligns across 11 bases. The germline V gene encodes CDR1 SGDLS and CDR2 YYNGEE. J lost 3 bases, V lost 4 bases, and 7 bases had no gene match. The CDR3 spans 16 residues. CDR3 loop: CASSSHLAGGTDTQYF. The CDR3 region has the DNA TGTGCCAGCAGCTCCCATTTAGCGGGAGGGACAGATACGCAGTATTTT.

Only a few counts were recorded for this clonotype. The chain has TRBV7-2 and TRBJ2-3; 9 bases are shared with TRBD2. CDR1 and CDR2 from the germline V gene are SGHTA and FQGNSA. The CDR3 has 19 amino acids. Trimming cost V 0 bases and J 0 bases; bases outside gene matches: 10. As DNA, the CDR3 is TGTGCCAGCAGCTTAGCTGTGAGTGGGACTAGCACTAGCACAGATACGCAGTATTTT. This gives the protein CASSLAVSGTSTSTDTQYF.

This clonotype was seen a few times. The gene calls are TRBV20-1 and TRBJ2-7, with 9 bases lining up with TRBD2. Per the germline V gene, CDR1 is DFQATT and CDR2 is SNEGSKA (reference sequence). Unmatched junction bases numbered 4, after V lost 3 bases and J lost 1 base. CDR3 length: 14 residues. CDR3 in amino acids: CSASPTSGSYEQYF. The CDR3 DNA sequence: TGCAGTGCTAGCCCGACTAGCGGATCCTACGAGCAGTACTTC.

This clonotype has just a few counts. The chain recombines TRBV4-1 with TRBJ2-4; D is undetermined. Germline lookup yields CDR1 MGHRA and CDR2 YSYEKL. This CDR3 contains 18 residues. V shed 4 bases and J shed 1 base, with 20 bases lying between them. The CDR3 protein is CASSLFPEEKSAKNIQYF. CDR3 DNA: TGCGCCAGCAGCCTCTTCCCAGAGGAGAAGTCCGCCAAAAACATTCAGTACTTC.

This clonotype occurred many times. The chain employs TRBV12-3 or TRBV12-4 and TRBJ2-5; 9 bases map to TRBD1. Unmatched junction bases numbered 10, after V lost 6 bases and J lost 2 bases. This CDR3 comprises 16 residues. The CDR3: CASSPTGTGPQETQYF. In nucleotides, the CDR3 is TGTGCCAGCAGCCCAACCGGGACAGGGCCTCAAGAGACCCAGTACTTC.

This rearrangement joins TRBV4-2 to TRBJ2-3, with 7 bases aligning to TRBD2. CDR1 LGHNA and CDR2 YNFKEQ come from the germline V gene. CDR3 length equals 13 residues. V lost 0 bases and J lost 11; bases outside the gene matches: 5. CDR3 residues: CASSQEAQRGQYF. The CDR3 bases are TGTGCCAGCAGCCAAGAGGCCCAGCGGGGGCAGTATTTT.

This clonotype was seen only a few times. The V gene is TRBV6-1, the J gene TRBJ2-3, with D unclear. Germline V gives CDR1 MNHNS, CDR2 SASEGT. This CDR3 is 15 amino acids long. The V end lost 5 bases, the J end lost 5 bases, and 17 bases lay between the germline ends. The DNA of the CDR3 is TGTGCCAGCAGTACCGGGTGGGCGATCGGAGATACGCAGTATTTT. Amino acid sequence: CASSTGWAIGDTQYF.

DNA for the CDR3: TGCGCCAGCAGCCGCGTAACGGAGGAAAAACTGTTTTTT. It encodes CASSRVTEEKLFF. The chain links TRBV5-1 to TRBJ1-4; D not certain. Trimming cost V 4 bases and J 8 bases, with 12 bases left between them. From germline, CDR1 is SGHRS and CDR2 YFSETQ. This CDR3 contains 13 residues.

The chain joins TRBV10-3 to TRBJ2-5; the D gene could be TRBD1 or TRBD2 (5 bases each). In germline, CDR1 is ENHRY, CDR2 SYGVKD. V was pared by 4 bases and J by 4 bases, with 7 bases between. The CDR3 runs to 12 residues. CDR3 region: CAISVGGETQYF. CDR3 DNA sequence: TGTGCCATCAGTGTTGGGGGAGAGACCCAGTACTTC.